Given below is one T cell receptor (delta chain) in context. Its antigen remains unknown. The template was reverse-transcribed extracted RNA. CDR3 amplicons came from multiplex PCR with pooled V-gene forward and constant-region reverse primers. TCRdb re-analyzed the multiplex PCR reads via CATT. The data contain about 75,000 delta-chain clones, about 30% of them singletons. This record comes from a study of Vδ1+ human thymocytes. Overall study findings and caveats: In the thymus, TRG and TRD repertoires looked highly polyclonal with Gaussian CDR3 lengths. Thymic delta-chain repertoires held roughly 18% Vdelta2 sequences and few Vdelta3, despite high sort purity.

This CDR3 comprises 22 residues. V was clipped by 4 bases and J by 0 bases; unmatched bases: 21. Looked up from germline, CDR1 is TSWWSYY and CDR2 is QGS. The clonotype comes from a boy in the first two years of life who had congenital heart surgery. Material for sequencing was Vdelta1+ gamma-delta thymocytes from the thymus. Subset described: FACS-sorted CD3+ TCRalphabeta- TCRVdelta1+ TCRVdelta2- thymocytes. The chain employs TRDV1 and TRDJ1, with 12 bases fitting TRDD3. CDR3 residues: CALGAALNLNWGIPIHTDKLIF. CDR3 bases: TGTGCTCTTGGGGCGGCGCTCAATCTCAACTGGGGGATACCCATTCACACCGATAAACTCATCTTT.